This T cell receptor beta chain was obtained from a study of radiation and T cells in renal cell carcinoma. Points from the study as a whole: Baseline intratumoral clonotype presence is unknown without pretreatment biopsies.

Time point meaning: blood 2 weeks post-SBRT. Treatment meaning: 15 Gy SBRT to primary tumor, nephrectomy 4 weeks later. Clear cell pathology was present in this patient's renal cell carcinoma. About this clone: Its antigen is unidentified.

Clones were read by immunoSEQ multiplex PCR, and TCRdb kept only the in-frame ones, dropping some. This sample has about 150,000 clones; over 80% occur once, and the top ten carry 10% to 15%. The clonotype was recovered from a woman between 45 and 60 years old with renal cell carcinoma. Sequencing used blood, obtained from a patient whose treatment included radiotherapy and nephrectomy.

The CDR3 coding sequence is TGTGCCAGCACCTCCTTATTAGCCAAAAACATTCAGTACTTC. Its translation is CASTSLLAKNIQYF. This chain joins TRBV6-6 and TRBJ2-4; D unclear. The CDR3 is made up of 14 amino acids. The germline V gene encodes CDR1 MNHNY and CDR2 SVGAGI (reference sequence). The ends were cut back, 7 bases at V and 0 bases at J, with 10 bases in the middle.